The 22 T cell receptor beta chains below come from one sample, sequenced in a study of blood T cell repertoires in COVID-19. Clones were sequenced by immunoSEQ multiplex PCR, and TCRdb holds only the in-frame ones, with some missing. The sample consists of 89,000 or so clones, around 92% of them appearing once. The specimen sequenced was peripheral blood. The source is a man aged 45-65 years with COVID-19, enrolled during active disease.

This rearrangement joins TRBV4-3 to TRBJ1-4, with 9 bases that match TRBD1. This CDR3 has 14 amino acids. Germline CDR1 is LGHNA and CDR2 is YSLEER. The junction had 5 bases not matched to a gene; V was cut back by 4 bases and J by 8 bases. CDR3 nucleotide sequence: TGCGCCAGCAGCCGTAGACAGGGGGGAGAAAAACTGTTTTTT. Protein product: CASSRRQGGEKLFF.

The J gene is TRBJ1-1, the V gene TRBV3-1 (or the pseudogene TRBV3-2); weak D call: TRBD1 (5 bases). The CDR3 spans 15 residues. The V and J ends lost 0 bases and 10 bases respectively, with 18 bases between them. Germline V gene lookup returns CDR1 LGHDT and CDR2 YNNKEL (reference sequence). The DNA of the CDR3 is TGTGCCAGCAGCCAAGATACTAGGGCTCGGGACTTAGCTTTCTTT. Amino acid sequence: CASSQDTRARDLAFF.

This clone has a single count. This sequence joins TRBV11-3 and TRBJ2-5; the match to TRBD1 covers 7 bases. Germline V gene lookup returns CDR1 SGHNT and CDR2 YENEEA. The CDR3 runs to 13 residues. Germline trimming cut 5 bases from V and 7 bases from J; bases unmatched to any gene: 7. The CDR3 sequence is CASSLLPGGTQYF. CDR3 in DNA: TGTGCCAGCAGCCTACTTCCAGGGGGGACCCAGTACTTC.

Here the CDR3 DNA reads TGTGCCAGTACTCTATCAGGAGGTGACTATGGCTACACCTTC. It translates to CASTLSGGDYGYTF. The chain has TRBV19 and TRBJ1-2, with no clear D. V lost 7 bases to trimming and J lost 3 bases, with 15 bases between them. Looked up from germline, CDR1 is LNHDA and CDR2 is SQIVND (reference sequence). This CDR3 spans 14 amino acids.

The rearrangement joins TRBV5-1 to TRBJ1-2, with D possibly being TRBD1 (6 bases). CDR3 size: 14 residues. With 0 bases removed from V and 7 bases from J, the gap between germline ends came to 13 bases. CDR1 and CDR2 (germline): SGHRS, YFSETQ. The CDR3 loop reads CASSLDGPQGGYTF. CDR3 coding DNA: TGCGCCAGCAGCTTGGATGGTCCACAGGGTGGCTACACCTTC.

This clone appeared once. The rearrangement uses TRBV6-1 and TRBJ1-5, with D unclear. CDR1 is MNHNS and CDR2 is SASEGT in the germline V gene. The V gene lost 2 bases and the J gene lost 7 bases, with 9 bases spanning the gap. The CDR3 is 13 residues long. The CDR3 protein is CASSETTGQPQHF. DNA of the CDR3: TGTGCCAGCAGTGAAACGACGGGACAGCCCCAGCATTTT.

V gene TRBV10-3 combines with J gene TRBJ2-4; perhaps TRBD2 as D (5 bases). Germline values: CDR1 ENHRY, CDR2 SYGVKD. The V end was cut by 6 bases, the J end by 9 bases, with 9 bases between. The CDR3 totals 11 residues. CDR3 sequence (DNA): TGTGCCATCAGCGAGGGCGGCATTCAGTACTTC. It translates to CAISEGGIQYF.

This chain joins TRBV3-1 (or the pseudogene TRBV3-2) and TRBJ1-3; no clear D gene. Trimming took off 4 bases at V and 4 bases at J, with 2 bases between the two ends. The CDR3 has 11 residues. The germline V gene has CDR1 LGHDT and CDR2 YNNKEL (reference sequence). The CDR3 loop is CASSPGNTIYF. The CDR3, as DNA: TGTGCCAGCAGCCCGGGAAACACCATATATTTT.

CDR3 sequence reads: CASSLRATVRDSNTEAFF. The DNA of the CDR3 is TGCGCCAGCAGCTTACGAGCTACAGTCCGGGATTCAAACACTGAAGCTTTCTTT. The chain is built from TRBV5-1 and TRBJ1-1, with D hard to call. The CDR3 extends over 18 amino acids. The ends were cut back, 2 bases at V and 2 bases at J, with 22 bases in the middle. The germline CDR1 and CDR2 sequences are SGHRS and YFSETQ.

The chain has TRBV7-9 and TRBJ1-6, with a weak D call TRBD1 (6 bases). The CDR3 is 15 amino acids. V was shortened by 4 bases and J by 10 bases, with 17 bases between the two germline ends. Germline V CDR1 and CDR2: SEHNR, FQNEAQ (reference sequence). The CDR3 DNA is TGTGCCAGCAGCTCCACCGGGGGGCGCGAATCACCCCTCCACTTT. It codes for CASSSTGGRESPLHF.

This chain's CDR3 is CASSVDSRGRGSPLHF. The CDR3 DNA reads as TGTGCCAGCAGCGTAGATTCCAGGGGGCGGGGTTCACCCCTCCACTTT. The chain joins TRBV9 to TRBJ1-6, with 8 nucleotides matching TRBD1. The CDR3 sequence is 16 residues long. The V gene end was trimmed by 0 bases and the J gene end by 9 bases; junction bases not matched to a gene: 8. CDR1 is SGDLS and CDR2 is YYNGEE in the germline V gene.

This clone was seen more than once but under ten times. This chain joins TRBV19 and TRBJ1-6, with 10 nucleotides matching TRBD1. With V trimmed by 2 bases and J by 8 bases, 12 bases remained unmatched. The CDR3 loop spans 18 amino acids. Looked up from germline, CDR1 is LNHDA and CDR2 is SQIVND (reference sequence). The CDR3 protein is CASSIRTGGSNSDSPLHF. The CDR3 DNA sequence: TGTGCCAGTAGTATACGGACAGGGGGAAGTAATAGTGATTCACCCCTCCACTTT. Variable domain in full (rest from reference TRBV19 and TRBJ1-6): DGGITQSPKYLFRKEGQNVTLSCEQNLNHDAMYWYRQDPGQGLRLIYYSQIVNDFQKGDIAEGYSVSREKKESFPLTVTSAQKNPTAFYLCASSIRTGGSNSDSPLHFGNGTRLTVT.

V is TRBV9 and J is TRBJ1-6; TRBD1 matches 8 bases. V lost 0 bases to trimming and J lost 1 base; unmatched junction nucleotides: 6. The CDR3 is 18 amino acids. Germline assignment: CDR1 SGDLS and CDR2 YYNGEE. In DNA, the CDR3 is TGTGCCAGCAGCGTAGATACAGGGGGTTTTTCCTATAATTCACCCCTCCACTTT. It yields the protein CASSVDTGGFSYNSPLHF.

This clone was seen a single time. The chain uses TRBV5-1 and TRBJ2-2; 7 nucleotides line up with TRBD1. The germline V gene has CDR1 SGHRS and CDR2 YFSETQ. This CDR3 contains 15 residues. The junction had 6 bases not matched to a gene; V was cut back by 2 bases and J by 5 bases. For the CDR3, the DNA is TGCGCCAGCAGCTTACAGGGGTGGGGAACCGGGGAGCTGTTTTTT. It is translated as CASSLQGWGTGELFF.

This chain joins TRBV6-2 or TRBV6-3 and TRBJ2-3, with TRBD2 identical over 10 bases. Trimming took 0 bases from V and 4 from J; bases not matched to a gene: 1. There are 15 residues in the CDR3. The germline gives CDR1 MNHEY, CDR2 SVGEGT. CDR3 sequence (DNA): TGTGCCAGCAGTTACTCAGCGGGGGGGCCAGATACGCAGTATTTT. Encoded protein: CASSYSAGGPDTQYF.

The chain couples TRBV12-3 or TRBV12-4 to TRBJ2-5; no reliable D call. Trimming stripped 3 bases from V and 2 bases from J, with 7 bases between. The CDR3 length is 13 residues. CDR3 region: CASSFQEQETQYF. CDR3 in DNA: TGTGCCAGCAGTTTCCAGGAACAAGAGACCCAGTACTTC.

The genes are TRBV7-9 and TRBJ1-5; possibly TRBD1 for D (6 bases). The V and J ends lost 5 bases and 2 bases respectively, with 13 bases between them. Germline lookup yields CDR1 SEHNR and CDR2 FQNEAQ (reference sequence). The CDR3 loop spans 15 amino acids. The CDR3 nucleotides are TGTGCCAGCAGCAGAACAGGGAACGGCAATCAGCCCCAGCATTTT. Translation: CASSRTGNGNQPQHF.

The chain is built from TRBV3-1 (or the pseudogene TRBV3-2) and TRBJ1-2; the match to TRBD1 covers 7 bases. This CDR3 contains 15 residues. Germline V gives CDR1 LGHDT, CDR2 YNNKEL (reference sequence). Trimming removed 0 bases from V and 2 bases from J; junction bases left unmatched: 3. The CDR3 loop reads CASSQDIQGNYGYTF. CDR3 bases: TGTGCCAGCAGCCAAGATATACAGGGGAACTATGGCTACACCTTC.

This clone was seen just once. The V gene is TRBV27, the J gene TRBJ2-4; 9 positions agree with TRBD1. This CDR3 is 16 amino acids long. The trim removed 7 bases at V and 1 base at J, leaving 8 bases unmatched. Per germline, CDR1 MNHEY and CDR2 SMNVEV (reference sequence). Here the CDR3 reads CASMWLTGGAKNIQYF. The CDR3 bases are TGTGCCAGCATGTGGTTGACAGGGGGGGCCAAAAACATTCAGTACTTC.

The V and J genes are TRBV3-1 (or the pseudogene TRBV3-2) and TRBJ2-5; D uncertain. The CDR3 has 12 amino acids. Trimming stripped 4 bases from V and 6 bases from J, with 9 bases between. The germline gives CDR1 LGHDT, CDR2 YNNKEL (reference sequence). In DNA, the CDR3 is TGTGCCAGCAGCCCAGATATAAAGACCCAGTACTTC. It codes for CASSPDIKTQYF.

The chain links TRBV5-8 to TRBJ1-4, with D possibly being TRBD1 (6 bases). V was cut by 0 bases and J by 0 bases, with 9 bases left in between. There are 16 residues in the CDR3. Germline V lookup: CDR1 SGHTS, CDR2 YDEGEE. CDR3 coding DNA: TGTGCCAGCAGCTTGGCGGACAGCACAACTAATGAAAAACTGTTTTTT. It encodes CASSLADSTTNEKLFF.

This rearrangement joins TRBV7-8 to TRBJ2-2, with 10 positions matching TRBD2. The CDR3 loop spans 16 amino acids. Germline V gene sequence: CDR1 SGHVS, CDR2 FQNEAQ. Germline trimming cut 5 bases from V and 5 bases from J; bases unmatched to any gene: 8. The CDR3 DNA follows: TGTGCCAGCAGCCCTATAGCGGGGGGTTTAACCGGGGAGCTGTTTTTT. This encodes CASSPIAGGLTGELFF. The full variable domain, in which reference TRBV7-8 and TRBJ2-2 provide the parts outside the CDR3, is GAGVSQSPRYKVAKRGQDVALRCDPISGHVSLFWYQQALGQGPEFLTYFQNEAQLDKSGLPSDRFFAERPEGSVSTLKIQRTQQEDSAVYLCASSPIAGGLTGELFFGEGSRLTVL.